The present T cell receptor beta chain was sequenced within a study of shared clonotypes between healthy human individuals. Study outcomes and limitations: In several donors, approximately 5% of naive CD4 clonotypes appeared in common.

This table comes from immunoSEQ multiplex PCR, and its TCRdb copy is limited to in-frame clones, with some not included. Here the sample spans fewer than 3 million clones, about nine tenths being singletons. With respect to this clone: Its antigen is as yet unknown.

The CDR3 loop spans 13 amino acids. CDR1 is MNHNS, CDR2 SASEGT, per germline. Trimming took 4 bases from V and 5 from J, leaving 11 bases between them. The rearrangement joins TRBV6-1 to TRBJ1-1, with unresolved D. This receptor was identified in a man between 18 and 29 years old in good health. Some clones in this sample may be carry-over from other donors' samples. Sample: naive CD4+ T cells from PBMCs. Subset specified: CD45RA+ positively selected. The CDR3 here is CASSVSYRTEAFF. For the CDR3, the DNA is TGTGCCAGCAGTGTAAGTTACAGAACTGAAGCTTTCTTT.